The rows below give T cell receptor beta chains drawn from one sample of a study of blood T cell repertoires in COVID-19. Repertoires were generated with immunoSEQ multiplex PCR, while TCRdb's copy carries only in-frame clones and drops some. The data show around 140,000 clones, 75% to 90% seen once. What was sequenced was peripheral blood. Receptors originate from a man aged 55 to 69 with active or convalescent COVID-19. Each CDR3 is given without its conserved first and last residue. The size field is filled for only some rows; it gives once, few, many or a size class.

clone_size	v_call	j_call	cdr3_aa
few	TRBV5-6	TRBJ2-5	ASSQPTGRGETQY
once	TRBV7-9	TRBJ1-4	ASSRPGGEKLF
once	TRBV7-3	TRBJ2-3	ASSLTFVVLPGQGADTQY
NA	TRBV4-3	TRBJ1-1	ASSPGQGYTEAF
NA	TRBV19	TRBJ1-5	ASRPSGRLNQPQH
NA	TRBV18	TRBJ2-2	ASSRDSYREELF
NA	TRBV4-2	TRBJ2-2	ASSQDESGGWTGELF
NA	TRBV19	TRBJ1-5	ASRPGQRDQPQH
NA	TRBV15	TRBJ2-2	ATSSLDRDTGELF
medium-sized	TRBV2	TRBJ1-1	ASGGERGYSMNTEAF
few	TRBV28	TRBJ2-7	ASSSSGTVSYEQY
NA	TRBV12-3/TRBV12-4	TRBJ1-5	ASSFRRDQPQH
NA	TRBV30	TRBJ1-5	AWSRSGGYSNQPQH
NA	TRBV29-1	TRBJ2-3	SVAQASGPTDTQY
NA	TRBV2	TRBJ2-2	ASSAGTSLTGELF
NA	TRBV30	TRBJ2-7	AWSQRSYEQY
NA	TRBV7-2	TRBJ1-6	ASSFTGYSPLH
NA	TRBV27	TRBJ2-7	ASRLAGLPISYEQY
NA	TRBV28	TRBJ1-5	ASMMVGGVEDQPQH
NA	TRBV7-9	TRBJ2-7	ASSFTSGSVSY
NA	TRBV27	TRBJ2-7	ASSRPNIQGAYEQY
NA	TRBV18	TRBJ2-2	ASSPRLEPGELF
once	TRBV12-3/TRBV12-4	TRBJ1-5	ASSLSDNQPQH
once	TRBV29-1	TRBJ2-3	SAGLNTDTQY
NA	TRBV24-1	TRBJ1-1	ATSESSGGNTEAF
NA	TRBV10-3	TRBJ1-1	AITQGRDTEAF